Listed below are T cell receptor beta chains from one sample, sequenced in a study of post-analysis software for immune sequencing data. From the PCR reads, TCRdb called clonotypes with MiXCR, one entry per CDR3 protein. The sample lists approximately 730,000 distinct CDR3 sequences; roughly 29% were seen once. The sequenced sample consisted of blood. The receptors derive from a girl under 18 with multiple sclerosis. Both conserved end residues are part of each CDR3. A D gene is named only where the DNA matches it firmly. The listing skips clone size in some rows; elsewhere it reads once, few, many or a size class.

D	size	J	V	DNA	CDR3
.	many	TRBJ2-1	TRBV7-8	TGTGCCAGCAGCTCTCCCATCTTTCTCCCGGGCAATGAGCAGTTCTTC	CASSSPIFLPGNEQFF
.	few	TRBJ1-4	TRBV20-1	TGCAGTGCTAGAGAGACGGGTTCTAATGAAAAACTGTTTTTT	CSARETGSNEKLFF
TRBD2	.	TRBJ2-1	TRBV11-3	TGTGCCAGCAGCTCGGGGGGTCCAGCGGGATGGCGGGGTAATGAGCAGTTCTTC	CASSSGGPAGWRGNEQFF
.	.	TRBJ1-2	TRBV6-5	TGTGCCAGCAGACCGGACTCCCCCGGTGGCTACACCTTC	CASRPDSPGGYTF
.	.	TRBJ1-1	TRBV19	TGTGCCAGTAGTCAGGAGAACACTGAAGCTTTCTTT	CASSQENTEAFF
TRBD2	many	TRBJ2-1	TRBV3-1	TGTGCCAGCAGCCGGAGGTCTAGCGGGGGGGCCCTTTACAATGAGCAGTTCTTC	CASSRRSSGGALYNEQFF
TRBD1	few	TRBJ2-7	TRBV27	TGTGCCAGCAGTGTCACAGGGGCCTACGAGCAGTACTTC	CASSVTGAYEQYF
TRBD1	.	TRBJ2-7	TRBV20-1	TGCAGTGCTAGCAAACCGGGACAGTACTACGAGCAGCAGTACTTC	CSASKPGQYYEQQYF
TRBD1	.	TRBJ2-3	TRBV2	TGTGCCAGCAAGGGACAGGACACAGATACGCAGTATTTT	CASKGQDTDTQYF
.	.	TRBJ2-7	TRBV7-2	TGTGCCAGCAGCTTAGGCCAGCCCACCGTTTACGAGCAGTACTTC	CASSLGQPTVYEQYF
TRBD1	many	TRBJ1-4	TRBV28	TGTGCCAGCAGCCGGGACAGAAATGAAAAACTGTTTTTT	CASSRDRNEKLFF
.	few	TRBJ1-5	TRBV12-3/TRBV12-4	TGTGCCAGCAGTTGGGTGCAGCAGCCCCAGCATTTT	CASSWVQQPQHF
TRBD2	few	TRBJ2-7	TRBV7-2	TGTGCCAGCAGCCCGGCGGGACTAGCGGGTGGCCGAGAGGAGCAGTACTTC	CASSPAGLAGGREEQYF
.	.	TRBJ2-5	TRBV7-2	TGTGCCAGCAGCTTAGATCAGGGCCGTGGGACCCAGTACTTC	CASSLDQGRGTQYF
.	many	TRBJ2-1	TRBV3-1	TGTGCCAGCAGCCGCGTTGGTGAGCAGTTCTTC	CASSRVGEQFF
TRBD2	.	TRBJ2-7	TRBV20-1	TGCAGTGCTCGCCCGGGACTAGCGGGAAGCAAGCTGTACTTC	CSARPGLAGSKLYF
.	.	TRBJ2-5	TRBV29-1	TGCAGCGTGGAATCGACCTGGACCCGGTACTTC	CSVESTWTRYF
TRBD1	few	TRBJ2-3	TRBV9	TGTGCCAGCAGCACACAGCGAGACAGGGGGCGTACGCAGTATTTT	CASSTQRDRGRTQYF
TRBD2	.	TRBJ2-6	TRBV27	TGTGCCAGCAGGTTGACCTTGGGACTAGCGGGAGGGAGGGCCAACGTCCTGACTTTC	CASRLTLGLAGGRANVLTF
TRBD2	.	TRBJ2-4	TRBV29-1	TGCAGCGTTATTTCTAGCGGGAGCGGGGGCAAAAACATTCAGTACTTC	CSVISSGSGGKNIQYF
.	.	TRBJ2-7	TRBV29-1	TGCAGCGTGAAAGGGTCGGCGGGCGAGCAGTACTTC	CSVKGSAGEQYF
TRBD2	few	TRBJ2-1	TRBV5-1	TGCGCCAGCAGCTTGATGACTAGCGGGGGATACGAGCAGTTCTTC	CASSLMTSGGYEQFF
.	few	TRBJ1-4	TRBV6-6	TGTGCCAGCCACATGGGCCCCGAGGGGGAGAAACTGTTTTTT	CASHMGPEGEKLFF
TRBD1	many	TRBJ1-2	TRBV29-1	TGCAGCGTGGGGGGGACAGGAGATGGCTACACCTTC	CSVGGTGDGYTF
.	few	TRBJ2-3	TRBV27	TGTGCCAGCAGTTCACTAGTAACAGATACGCAGTATTTT	CASSSLVTDTQYF
TRBD2	.	TRBJ2-1	TRBV19	TGTGCCAGTAGTATAGTAGCGGGAACCTACAATGAGCAGTTCTTC	CASSIVAGTYNEQFF
.	.	TRBJ2-3	TRBV10-3	TGTGCCATCAGTGAGAATACAGATACGCAGTATTTT	CAISENTDTQYF
.	.	TRBJ1-5	TRBV7-2	TGTGCCAGCAGTGGAGGCCCGAATCAGCCCCAGCATTTT	CASSGGPNQPQHF
.	.	TRBJ1-5	TRBV28	TGTGCCAGCAGTTATGCGATTGGGAATCAGCCCCAGCATTTT	CASSYAIGNQPQHF
TRBD2	.	TRBJ2-1	TRBV20-1	TGCAGTGCTAGTGGGGCTAACGGGAGGGCCAATGAGCAGTTCTTC	CSASGANGRANEQFF
.	.	TRBJ1-1	TRBV29-1	TGCAGCGCTACCTCGGGGGGGGGATCCACTGAAGCTTTCTTT	CSATSGGGSTEAFF
TRBD1	.	TRBJ2-3	TRBV24-1	TGTGCCACCAGTGACGGACAGGGGGGAGATACGCAGTATTTT	CATSDGQGGDTQYF
.	few	TRBJ2-1	TRBV2	TGTGCCAGCAGGGACCCCTACAATGAGCAGTTCTTC	CASRDPYNEQFF
.	.	TRBJ1-5	TRBV28	TGTGCCAGCAGTTTCTCGGACCCCCAGCATTTT	CASSFSDPQHF
TRBD2	.	TRBJ2-3	TRBV4-1	TGCGCCAGCAGCCAAGGTCCTAGCGGGGCGAACACAGATACGCAGTATTTT	CASSQGPSGANTDTQYF
TRBD1	.	TRBJ2-1	TRBV6-1	TGTGCCAGAACATACTCACGGGACAGCTCCTACAATGAGCAGTTCTTC	CARTYSRDSSYNEQFF
.	.	TRBJ1-1	TRBV15	TGTGCCACCAGCAGAGACCTTCGGGGGAACACTGAAGCTTTCTTT	CATSRDLRGNTEAFF
TRBD2	many	TRBJ2-3	TRBV5-1	TGCGCCAGCAGCTGGGGACTACGAACCACAGATACGCAGTATTTT	CASSWGLRTTDTQYF
TRBD2	.	TRBJ2-4	TRBV6-5	TGTGCCAGCCGGGGGGGTGGTGCCAAAAACATTCAGTACTTC	CASRGGGAKNIQYF
TRBD1	few	TRBJ2-5	TRBV7-2	TGTGCCAGCAGCTTACCCGGAAACGAACAGGGGTTGTACTTC	CASSLPGNEQGLYF
TRBD2	.	TRBJ2-7	TRBV28	TGTGCCAGCAGCAACACAGGGTTGCTAGCGGGAGGAATCAACGAGCAGTACTTC	CASSNTGLLAGGINEQYF
.	.	TRBJ2-7	TRBV20-1	TGCAGTGCTAGACACAGCGGTTCCTACGAGCAGTACTTC	CSARHSGSYEQYF
.	few	TRBJ2-5	TRBV4-1	TGCGCCAGCAGCCAGGGACCGGGAGAGACCCAGTACTTC	CASSQGPGETQYF
.	few	TRBJ1-5	TRBV5-6	TGTGCCAGCAGCTTGGGCAGATACTACAATCAGCCCCAGCATTTT	CASSLGRYYNQPQHF
.	many	TRBJ2-3	TRBV6-2/TRBV6-3	TGTGCCAGCAGTATGGGAGGACCTACAGATACGCAGTATTTT	CASSMGGPTDTQYF
.	many	TRBJ2-3	TRBV5-1	TGCGCCAGCAGCTTGGCGGGAGCCCCAGATACGCAGTATTTT	CASSLAGAPDTQYF
.	few	TRBJ2-1	TRBV20-1	TGCAGTGCTACGCCCTCGGGGGCCCCTCGTGGCAATGAGCAGTTCTTC	CSATPSGAPRGNEQFF
TRBD2	few	TRBJ2-3	TRBV29-1	TGCAGCGTCCAAAGCTGGTTCGCGGGAGGGGAGGATACGCAGTATTTT	CSVQSWFAGGEDTQYF
TRBD1	.	TRBJ1-5	TRBV7-2	TGTGCCAGCAGCCGTACAGGGGGGGAGCATCAGCCCCAGCATTTT	CASSRTGGEHQPQHF
.	.	TRBJ1-5	TRBV2	TGTGCCAGCAGGCTCCATCAGCCCCAGCATTTT	CASRLHQPQHF
TRBD1	few	TRBJ2-5	TRBV7-2	TGTGCCAGCAGCTCGAGGACAGGGAGAGAGACCCAGTACTTC	CASSSRTGRETQYF
TRBD1	few	TRBJ2-1	TRBV20-1	TGCAGTGCAACGGGACAGGTGTCCAATGAGCAGTTCTTC	CSATGQVSNEQFF
TRBD1	.	TRBJ2-1	TRBV7-2	TGTGCCAGCAGCAAAAGGGGGACAGACTCAAATGAGCAGTTCTTC	CASSKRGTDSNEQFF
TRBD2	.	TRBJ2-1	TRBV20-1	TGCAGTGCTGGGGGGGGAGCCGGGGATGAGCAGTTCTTC	CSAGGGAGDEQFF
.	once	TRBJ1-1	TRBV29-1	TGCAGCGTTTTTCGACTCACTGAAGCTTTCTTT	CSVFRLTEAFF
.	.	TRBJ2-3	TRBV27	TGTGCCAGCAGCCGGAGCTTGGGGCTCACAGATACGCAGTATTTT	CASSRSLGLTDTQYF
TRBD2	.	TRBJ2-3	TRBV18	TGTGCCAGCTCACCTCGGGGACTAGGGACTATCACAGATACGCAGTATTTT	CASSPRGLGTITDTQYF
TRBD2	.	TRBJ2-3	TRBV28	TGTGCCAGCAGTTTTGCGGGAGCCAGGGATACGCAGTATTTT	CASSFAGARDTQYF
TRBD2	few	TRBJ2-7	TRBV6-1	TGTGCCAGCAGTCCCGGGACTAGCGGATCTAGGGGTCCCTACGAGCAGTACTTC	CASSPGTSGSRGPYEQYF
.	.	TRBJ2-1	TRBV5-6	TGTGCCAGCAGTTCACCCTATTCCTATGAGCAGTTCTTC	CASSSPYSYEQFF